This TCR beta chain was identified in a study of T-cell reconstitution after alpha-beta-depleted transplantation in children. The CDR3 runs 15 residues. The V gene's germline CDR1 is LGHDT and CDR2 YNNKEL (reference sequence). Trimming stripped 0 bases from V and 7 bases from J, with 15 bases between. Whole-study findings and limits: Hyperexpanded clones declined; after one year, newly produced T cells mostly supplied diversity. Expanded graft clones numbering several hundred reportedly gave rise to alpha-beta T cells about two months after transplant. It was surviving recipient T cells and thymic progenitors that gave some patients high TCRbeta diversity at day 60.

Comment on this clonotype: Antigen unknown.

Unique molecular identifiers were used to barcode this TCRbeta library. One entry per CDR3 protein results from TCRdb running MiXCR on the PCR reads. The sample contains about 980,000 distinct CDR3 sequences, under 30% of which appear only once. The source of this sequence is a boy in the first two years of life who had a stem cell transplant for SCID, so the T cells may come from the graft donor. This chain joins TRBV3-1 and TRBJ1-1; weak D call: TRBD1 (6 bases). This specimen consisted of PBMCs, mostly from graft donor cells, obtained 360 days after TCRalphabeta/CD19-depleted stem cell transplant. The CDR3 here is CASSQDLTGRDEAFF. The CDR3 DNA is TGTGCCAGCAGCCAAGATCTAACAGGGAGGGATGAAGCTTTCTTT.